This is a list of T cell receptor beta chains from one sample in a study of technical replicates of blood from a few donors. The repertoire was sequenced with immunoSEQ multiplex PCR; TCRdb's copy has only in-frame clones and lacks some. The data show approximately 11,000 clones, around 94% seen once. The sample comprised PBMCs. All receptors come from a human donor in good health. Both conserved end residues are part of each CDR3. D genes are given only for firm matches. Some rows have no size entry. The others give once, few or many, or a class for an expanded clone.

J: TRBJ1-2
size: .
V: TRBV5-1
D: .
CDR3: CASSLEGTNYGYTF
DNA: TGCGCCAGCAGCTTGGAGGGGACTAACTATGGCTACACCTTC

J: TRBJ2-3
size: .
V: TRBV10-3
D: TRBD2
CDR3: CAISDGSGRAMNTQYF
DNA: TGTGCCATCAGTGACGGGAGCGGGAGGGCCATGAATACGCAGTATTTT

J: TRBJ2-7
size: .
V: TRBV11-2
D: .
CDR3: CASSLDPERGQYF
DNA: TGTGCCAGCAGCTTAGATCCCGAGCGCGGGCAGTACTTC

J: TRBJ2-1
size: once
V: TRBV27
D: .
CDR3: CASSLDRYNEQFF
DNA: TGTGCCAGCAGTTTAGACAGATACAATGAGCAGTTCTTC

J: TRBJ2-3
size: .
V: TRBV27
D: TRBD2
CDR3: CASSLSSLAGVTDTQYF
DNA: TGTGCCAGCAGTTTATCGTCTCTGGCGGGAGTGACAGATACGCAGTATTTT

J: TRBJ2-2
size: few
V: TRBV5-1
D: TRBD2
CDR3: CASSHIAGEGNGELFF
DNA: TGCGCCAGCAGCCATATAGCGGGAGAGGGTAACGGGGAGCTGTTTTTT

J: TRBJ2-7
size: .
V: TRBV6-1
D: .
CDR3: CASSEKLRLAYEQYF
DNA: TGTGCCAGCAGTGAGAAGTTGAGACTGGCCTACGAGCAGTACTTC

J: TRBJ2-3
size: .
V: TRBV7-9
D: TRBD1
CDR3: CASSQDRETDTQYF
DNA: TGTGCCAGCAGCCAAGACAGGGAGACAGATACGCAGTATTTT

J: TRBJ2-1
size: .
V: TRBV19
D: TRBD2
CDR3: CASRSREGLNEQFF
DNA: TGTGCCAGTAGATCGCGGGAGGGCCTCAATGAGCAGTTCTTC

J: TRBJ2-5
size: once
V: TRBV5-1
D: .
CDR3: CASSFQNSKETQYF
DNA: TGCGCCAGCAGCTTCCAGAACAGCAAAGAGACCCAGTACTTC

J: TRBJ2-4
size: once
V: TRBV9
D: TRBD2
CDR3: CASSVGGREGNIQYF
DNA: TGTGCCAGCAGCGTAGGAGGGAGGGAAGGAAACATTCAGTACTTC

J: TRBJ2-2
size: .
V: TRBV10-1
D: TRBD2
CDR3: CASSESGLAGSGELFF
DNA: TGCGCCAGCAGTGAGTCGGGACTAGCGGGTTCGGGGGAGCTGTTTTTT

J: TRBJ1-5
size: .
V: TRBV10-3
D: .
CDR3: CAISEQAGAGNQPQHF
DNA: TGTGCCATCAGTGAGCAGGCAGGGGCCGGCAATCAGCCCCAGCATTTT

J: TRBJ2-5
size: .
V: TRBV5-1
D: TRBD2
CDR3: CASSLGGLAGQETQYF
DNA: TGCGCCAGCAGCTTGGGGGGACTAGCGGGACAAGAGACCCAGTACTTC

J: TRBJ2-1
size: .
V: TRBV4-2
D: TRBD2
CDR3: CASSLLGTSGSDEQFF
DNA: TGTGCCAGCAGCCTACTCGGGACTAGCGGATCTGATGAGCAGTTCTTC

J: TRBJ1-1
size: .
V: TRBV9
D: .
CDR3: CASSGDRHNTEAFF
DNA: TGTGCCAGCAGCGGCGACAGGCATAACACTGAAGCTTTCTTT

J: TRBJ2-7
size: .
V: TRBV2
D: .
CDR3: CASSKTGYEQYF
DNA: TGTGCCAGCAGTAAAACAGGGTACGAGCAGTACTTC

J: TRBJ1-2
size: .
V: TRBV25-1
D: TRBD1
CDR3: CASSEGDRRSYGYTF
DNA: TGTGCCAGCAGTGAAGGGGACAGAAGGTCCTATGGCTACACCTTC

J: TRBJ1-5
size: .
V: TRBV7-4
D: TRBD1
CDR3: CASSPPQGLYQPQHF
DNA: TGTGCCAGCAGCCCCCCACAGGGGTTGTATCAGCCCCAGCATTTT

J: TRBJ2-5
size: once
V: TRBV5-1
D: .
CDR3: CASSLAGTQAETQYF
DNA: TGCGCCAGCAGCTTGGCCGGGACACAGGCGGAGACCCAGTACTTC

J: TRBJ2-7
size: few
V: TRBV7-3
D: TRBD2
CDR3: CASSPGVAGVGEQYF
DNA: TGTGCCAGCAGCCCCGGCGTAGCGGGAGTCGGCGAGCAGTACTTC

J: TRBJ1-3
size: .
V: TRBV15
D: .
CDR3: CATSRGRLSGNTIYF
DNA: TGTGCCACCAGCAGAGGGCGGCTCTCTGGAAACACCATATATTTT

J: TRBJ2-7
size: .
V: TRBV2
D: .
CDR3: CASFNPGFNEQYF
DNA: TGTGCCAGCTTTAATCCAGGTTTCAACGAGCAGTACTTC

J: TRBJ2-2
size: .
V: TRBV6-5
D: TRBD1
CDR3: CASLGGTGGTGELFF
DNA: TGTGCCAGCCTGGGTGGGACAGGGGGAACCGGGGAGCTGTTTTTT

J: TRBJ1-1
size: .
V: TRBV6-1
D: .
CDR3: CASSEAAEGYTEAFF
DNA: TGTGCCAGCAGTGAGGCCGCGGAGGGGTACACTGAAGCTTTCTTT

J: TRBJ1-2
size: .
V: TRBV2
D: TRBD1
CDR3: CASSENLRGSWGQIILTMLGYTF
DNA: TGTGCCAGCAGTGAAAATCTGAGGGGTAGCTGGGGACAGATTATTTTAACTATGCTTGGCTACACCTTC

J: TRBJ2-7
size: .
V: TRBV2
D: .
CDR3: CASSGGRPYEQYF
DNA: TGTGCCAGCAGTGGAGGGAGACCCTACGAGCAGTACTTC

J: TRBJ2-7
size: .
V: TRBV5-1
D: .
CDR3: CASSLSWGGQYEQYF
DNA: TGCGCCAGCAGCTTGTCATGGGGGGGCCAGTACGAGCAGTACTTC

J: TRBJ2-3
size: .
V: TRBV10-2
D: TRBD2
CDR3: CASSEPSGRSDTQYF
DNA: TGCGCCAGCAGTGAGCCTAGCGGGAGGTCAGATACGCAGTATTTT